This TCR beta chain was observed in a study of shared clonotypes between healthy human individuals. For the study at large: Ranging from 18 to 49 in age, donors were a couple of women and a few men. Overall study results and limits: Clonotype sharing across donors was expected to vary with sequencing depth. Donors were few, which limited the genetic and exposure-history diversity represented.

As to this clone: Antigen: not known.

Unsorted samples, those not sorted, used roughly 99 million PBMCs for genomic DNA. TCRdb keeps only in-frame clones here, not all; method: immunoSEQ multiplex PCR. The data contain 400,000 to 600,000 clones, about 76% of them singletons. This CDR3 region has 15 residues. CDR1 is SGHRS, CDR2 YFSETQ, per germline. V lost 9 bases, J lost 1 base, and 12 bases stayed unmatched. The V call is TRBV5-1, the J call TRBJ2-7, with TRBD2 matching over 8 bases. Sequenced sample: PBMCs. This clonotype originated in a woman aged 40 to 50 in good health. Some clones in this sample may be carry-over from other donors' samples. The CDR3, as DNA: TGCGCCACCCGTCCGCTAGCGGGTTCTTCCTACGAGCAGTACTTC. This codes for CATRPLAGSSYEQYF.